These T cell receptor beta chains were read from a single sample in a study of blood T cells in healthy people across ages. TCRdb passed the 5' RACE reads through MiXCR, listing each CDR3 protein once. The sample includes roughly 1.9 million distinct CDR3 sequences, around 40% of them seen just once. Sequenced sample: blood. The source of these receptors is a human donor in good health. Both conserved end residues are part of each CDR3. Each record gives: V gene, D gene, clone size, J gene, CDR3 protein, CDR3 DNA. A D gene is named only where the DNA matches it firmly. Size values are once, few and many counts, or a class for expanded clones, and some rows have none.

TRBV7-9	-	-	TRBJ2-5	CAGSFDPRHLQETQYF	TGTGCCGGCAGCTTTGACCCTCGACACCTCCAAGAGACCCAGTACTTC
TRBV5-1	TRBD2	-	TRBJ2-6	CASSLVSGGPSGANVLTF	TGCGCCAGCAGCTTGGTAAGCGGGGGGCCGTCTGGGGCCAACGTCCTGACTTTC
TRBV7-8	-	few	TRBJ2-1	CASSSLQYTRNEQFF	TGTGCCAGCAGCTCCCTACAGTACACGAGGAATGAGCAGTTCTTC
TRBV20-1	TRBD1	-	TRBJ2-3	CSARLRGQGADTQYF	TGCAGTGCTAGACTCAGAGGGCAGGGGGCAGATACGCAGTATTTT
TRBV20-1	-	many	TRBJ2-1	CSAPDRNNEQFF	TGCAGTGCCCCGGACAGAAACAATGAGCAGTTCTTC
TRBV4-3	-	-	TRBJ2-3	CASSQSLSDTQYF	TGCGCCAGCAGCCAGAGCTTATCGGATACGCAGTATTTT
TRBV6-6	-	-	TRBJ2-1	CASSYDSGNSNEQFF	TGTGCCAGCAGTTACGATTCGGGGAATAGCAATGAGCAGTTCTTC
TRBV13	-	few	TRBJ2-4	CASSHRIAKNIQYF	TGTGCCAGCAGCCATCGGATAGCCAAAAACATTCAGTACTTC
TRBV9	-	few	TRBJ2-7	CASSVGDSAGSYEQYF	TGTGCCAGCAGCGTAGGGGATAGCGCAGGATCCTACGAGCAGTACTTC
TRBV19	TRBD1	-	TRBJ1-1	CASSIPNRGAFF	TGTGCCAGTAGTATCCCAAACAGGGGAGCTTTCTTT
TRBV2	TRBD2	-	TRBJ2-1	CASTRGLAGASAYNEQFF	TGTGCCAGTACTAGGGGGCTAGCGGGGGCCTCCGCCTACAATGAGCAGTTCTTC
TRBV7-8	-	-	TRBJ2-2	CASSLSPGMNTGELFF	TGTGCCAGCAGCTTAAGCCCGGGCATGAATACCGGGGAGCTGTTTTTT
TRBV3-1	TRBD2	few	TRBJ2-7	CASSQEGTTYEQYF	TGTGCCAGCAGCCAAGAAGGGACTACCTACGAGCAGTACTTC
TRBV9	TRBD2	-	TRBJ2-1	CASSIGTNNNEQFF	TGTGCCAGCAGCATTGGGACTAACAACAATGAGCAGTTCTTC
TRBV20-1	TRBD1	-	TRBJ1-5	CSAEDREFYQPQHF	TGCAGTGCCGAAGACAGGGAGTTTTATCAGCCCCAGCATTTT
TRBV27	-	once	TRBJ1-1	CASSLSIGSAANTEAFF	TGTGCCAGCAGTTTATCGATAGGCAGCGCCGCGAACACTGAAGCTTTCTTT
TRBV7-9	-	-	TRBJ1-2	CASSIYVRRGYTF	TGTGCCAGCAGCATATACGTTCGGAGGGGCTACACCTTC
TRBV12-3/TRBV12-4	TRBD1	-	TRBJ2-7	CASRKTGHHEQYF	TGTGCCAGCAGAAAGACAGGGCACCACGAGCAGTACTTC
TRBV5-1	TRBD1	-	TRBJ2-7	CASSLGQGQEAQYF	TGCGCCAGCAGCTTGGGACAGGGGCAAGAGGCCCAGTACTTC
TRBV7-9	TRBD2	-	TRBJ2-1	CASGGLAGYNEQFF	TGTGCCAGCGGTGGACTAGCGGGATACAATGAGCAGTTCTTC
TRBV9	TRBD2	-	TRBJ2-2	CASSVAGGYGELFF	TGTGCCAGCAGCGTAGCGGGGGGGTACGGGGAGCTGTTTTTT
TRBV5-1	-	-	TRBJ2-5	CASSLAGSTEETQYF	TGCGCCAGCAGCTTGGCCGGGAGCACCGAAGAGACCCAGTACTTC
TRBV5-6	-	-	TRBJ1-5	CASSLWEFWGGMEEQPQHF	TGTGCCAGCAGCTTGTGGGAATTCTGGGGGGGGATGGAAGAGCAGCCCCAGCATTTT
TRBV7-2	-	few	TRBJ1-2	CASSSDPGPYGYTF	TGTGCCAGCAGCTCTGACCCGGGACCCTATGGCTACACCTTC
TRBV6-1	TRBD1	-	TRBJ1-2	CASSDGTGLDGYTF	TGTGCCAGCAGTGACGGGACAGGGCTGGATGGCTACACCTTC
TRBV12-3/TRBV12-4	-	few	TRBJ2-1	CASSGGGLLNEQFF	TGTGCCAGCAGTGGGGGGGGCCTGTTAAATGAGCAGTTCTTC
TRBV20-1	-	-	TRBJ1-2	CSALGGQGNYGYTF	TGCAGTGCTCTTGGGGGGCAAGGGAACTATGGCTACACCTTC
TRBV11-2	-	once	TRBJ2-1	CASSWDRSSNEQFF	TGTGCTAGCAGCTGGGACCGAAGTAGCAATGAGCAGTTCTTC
TRBV10-3	-	-	TRBJ2-5	CAISDGRKEETQYF	TGTGCCATCAGTGATGGGAGGAAGGAAGAGACCCAGTACTTC
TRBV20-1	TRBD2	few	TRBJ2-1	CSARGATSGQTGEQFF	TGCAGTGCTAGAGGTGCCACTAGCGGGCAGACGGGTGAGCAGTTCTTC